The next 27 T cell receptor beta chains were all read from a single sample in a study of blood T cell repertoires in COVID-19. Assay used: immunoSEQ multiplex PCR; TCRdb lists only in-frame clones, some missing. Of about 120,000 clones detected, roughly 89% appear once; the ten largest clones hold around 4%. Input material: peripheral blood. The receptors come from a woman aged 60-75 years with COVID-19, enrolled during active disease.

The chain couples TRBV7-2 to TRBJ2-1; D is perhaps TRBD2 (6 bases). The CDR3 sequence is 15 residues long. Trimming shortened V by 2 bases and J by 0 bases, and 8 bases separated the two germline ends. Germline V CDR1 and CDR2: SGHTA, FQGNSA. The CDR3 DNA reads as TGTGCCAGCAGCTTACGGGGGAGCTCCTACAATGAGCAGTTCTTC. Encoded protein: CASSLRGSSYNEQFF.

In nucleotides, the CDR3 is TGTGCCACCAGCAGAGATACGAGTGTAGCTTTCTTT. This translates into CATSRDTSVAFF. The chain uses TRBV15 and TRBJ1-1; no definite D call. Trimming took 0 bases from V and 10 from J, leaving 9 bases between them. CDR1 is LNHNV and CDR2 is YYDKDF in the germline V gene (reference sequence). This CDR3 has 12 residues.

In this sample, this clone turned up once. The rearrangement joins TRBV5-6 to TRBJ1-2, with D hard to call. Germline V gene lookup returns CDR1 SGHDT and CDR2 YYEEEE. V was clipped by 4 bases and J by 0 bases, with 13 bases between them. The CDR3 has 15 amino acids. The CDR3 region is CASSPVTQSNYGYTF. In nucleotides, the CDR3 is TGTGCCAGCAGCCCCGTCACCCAGTCTAACTATGGCTACACCTTC.

The chain has TRBV6-2 or TRBV6-3 and TRBJ1-6; D not certain. Trimming pared 0 bases from V and 9 bases from J, leaving 9 bases between. In germline, CDR1 is MNHEY, CDR2 SVGEGT. The CDR3 totals 14 residues. The CDR3 nucleotides read TGTGCCAGCAGTTACTCCTCAGGAAGTTCACCCCTCCACTTT. Protein: CASSYSSGSSPLHF.

On this clone: One junction end does not reproduce the germline sequence, and a read error may be involved. The chain has TRBV7-2 and TRBJ2-3, with D perhaps TRBD2 (6 bases). Germline V gene data show CDR1 as SGHTA and CDR2 as FQGNSA. The CDR3 is 14 residues long. CDR3 DNA sequence: TGTGCCAGCAGGTTAGGGTGGGGGGCAGATACGCAGTATTTT. Its protein product is CASRLGWGADTQYF.

This chain connects TRBV3-1 (or the pseudogene TRBV3-2) to TRBJ2-5, with 7 positions matching TRBD2. CDR1 is LGHDT and CDR2 is YNNKEL in the germline V gene (reference sequence). With 3 bases clipped from V and 2 bases from J, the junction kept 3 bases outside the gene matches. The CDR3 sequence is 14 residues long. CDR3 region: CASSHGGIQETQYF. CDR3 nucleotides: TGTGCCAGCAGCCACGGGGGGATACAAGAGACCCAGTACTTC.

V and J are TRBV4-1 and TRBJ2-1, with 7 bases fitting TRBD2. Germline CDR1 and CDR2: MGHRA and YSYEKL. Germline trimming cut 0 bases from V and 5 bases from J; bases unmatched to any gene: 7. CDR3 length: 16 amino acids. The CDR3 sequence: CASSQDRLAANNEQFF. Here the CDR3 DNA reads TGCGCCAGCAGCCAAGATCGGCTAGCGGCAAACAATGAGCAGTTCTTC.

The gene calls are TRBV5-4 and TRBJ2-4; the D gene is possibly TRBD2 (6 bases). V was cut by 1 base and J by 7 bases, with 21 bases left in between. Germline CDR1 reads SGHNT; CDR2 reads YYREEE (reference sequence). The CDR3 runs 17 residues. The DNA for the CDR3 is TGTGCCAGCAGCTTGTGGGCGGGGAGAACGCCAGGCAACATTCAGTACTTC. Amino acid sequence: CASSLWAGRTPGNIQYF.

This sequence joins TRBV19 and TRBJ2-7, with a weak D call TRBD2 (5 bases). V lost 2 bases and J 6 bases, leaving 14 bases between the germline ends. This CDR3 is 14 amino acids long. CDR1 LNHDA and CDR2 SQIVND come from the germline V gene (reference sequence). The CDR3 DNA reads TGTGCCAGTAGTATATTAGGAGGTCTCGGCGAGCAGTACTTC. Protein sequence: CASSILGGLGEQYF.

The chain couples TRBV13 to TRBJ2-7; D is perhaps TRBD1 (8 bases). This CDR3 region has 13 residues. V lost 5 bases and J lost 9, with 17 bases in between. From germline, CDR1 is PRHDT and CDR2 FYEKMQ (reference sequence). The CDR3 coding sequence is TGTGCCAGCAGCGCAGGACAGGGAGGGTGGCAGTACTTC. Protein product: CASSAGQGGWQYF.

V and J are TRBV19 and TRBJ2-2; D might be TRBD1 (7 bases). The CDR3 extends over 12 amino acids. The V and J ends lost 8 bases and 13 bases respectively, with 17 bases between them. Germline CDR1 LNHDA, CDR2 SQIVND (reference sequence). CDR3 DNA sequence: TGTGCCAGTCATCTCGCAGGGGGGTGGCTGTTTTTT. Translated, it gives CASHLAGGWLFF.

This sequence joins TRBV29-1 and TRBJ1-1; possible D gene TRBD1, 6 bases. The CDR3 spans 13 residues. Trimming removed 5 bases at V and 1 base at J, with 11 bases between. Germline V gives CDR1 SQVTM, CDR2 ANQGSEA. CDR3 sequence reads: CSVRQARNTEAFF. The DNA of the CDR3 is TGCAGCGTTCGACAGGCCCGGAACACTGAAGCTTTCTTT.

V is TRBV6-1 and J is TRBJ1-5, with D maybe TRBD1 (5 bases). The CDR3 sequence is 16 residues long. Per the germline V gene, CDR1 is MNHNS and CDR2 is SASEGT. V dropped 3 bases and J dropped 2 bases, with 14 bases sitting between them. CDR3 region: CASSDGGARGNQPQHF. The CDR3 DNA sequence: TGTGCCAGCAGTGATGGTGGGGCTAGGGGCAATCAGCCCCAGCATTTT.

V usage is TRBV18 and J usage is TRBJ2-3; perhaps TRBD2 as D (6 bases). Deletions cut 4 bases from V and 2 bases from J, with 16 bases between. The CDR3 is made up of 16 amino acids. Germline CDR1 and CDR2: KGHSH and LQKENI. CDR3 DNA sequence: TGTGCCAGCTCACGTGATAGCGGCCTTTCCACAGATACGCAGTATTTT. As protein: CASSRDSGLSTDTQYF.

The rearrangement joins TRBV19 to TRBJ1-5; D remains unclear. The CDR3 loop spans 13 amino acids. V gave up 2 bases and J gave up 5 bases, with 7 bases separating them. Germline values: CDR1 LNHDA, CDR2 SQIVND (reference sequence). The CDR3 protein is CASSIRRDQPQHF. In nucleotides, the CDR3 is TGTGCCAGTAGTATACGGAGGGATCAGCCCCAGCATTTT. Complete variable domain (other parts from reference TRBV19 and TRBJ1-5): DGGITQSPKYLFRKEGQNVTLSCEQNLNHDAMYWYRQDPGQGLRLIYYSQIVNDFQKGDIAEGYSVSREKKESFPLTVTSAQKNPTAFYLCASSIRRDQPQHFGDGTRLSIL.

The gene calls are TRBV10-3 and TRBJ2-3; perhaps TRBD1 as D (6 bases). Germline CDR1 ENHRY, CDR2 SYGVKD. V was shortened by 8 bases and J by 3 bases, with 21 bases between the two germline ends. CDR3 length equals 16 residues. The CDR3 nucleotides read TGTGCCATCTCTGGCGTCGCAGGGGAAGGGACAGATACGCAGTATTTT. Encoded protein: CAISGVAGEGTDTQYF.

The chain has TRBV6-6 and TRBJ1-4; D may be TRBD1 (6 bases). V shed 5 bases and J shed 7 bases, with 17 bases lying between them. CDR3 length: 15 amino acids. CDR1 is MNHNY and CDR2 is SVGAGI in the germline V gene (reference sequence). The DNA of the CDR3 is TGTGCCAGCAGTGAGCAGCAGGGGTTGGGTGAAAAACTGTTTTTT. It translates to CASSEQQGLGEKLFF.

The table lists this clone with a count of one. This sequence joins TRBV7-2 and TRBJ1-1; D gene unclear. V was pared by 0 bases and J by 4 bases, with 9 bases between. Germline V gene sequence: CDR1 SGHTA, CDR2 FQGNSA. CDR3 length equals 14 residues. The CDR3 protein is CASSLALGATEAFF. The CDR3 DNA sequence: TGTGCCAGCAGCTTAGCACTGGGAGCCACTGAAGCTTTCTTT.

V is TRBV15 and J is TRBJ1-2; D perhaps matches TRBD1 (6 bases). The CDR3 totals 14 residues. V was shortened by 0 bases and J by 5 bases, with 10 bases between the two germline ends. The germline CDR1 and CDR2 sequences are LNHNV and YYDKDF (reference sequence). CDR3 sequence: CATSRELQGYGYTF. CDR3 in DNA: TGTGCCACCAGCAGAGAGCTGCAGGGGTATGGCTACACCTTC.

In its sample, this clone was seen a few times. This rearrangement joins TRBV19 to TRBJ2-1; the D is unclear. The CDR3 spans 14 residues. CDR1 LNHDA and CDR2 SQIVND come from the germline V gene (reference sequence). V was shortened by 6 bases and J by 8 bases, with 17 bases between the two germline ends. The chain's CDR3 is CASRGRTTSDEQFF. The CDR3 bases are TGTGCCAGTAGGGGTAGAACGACATCTGATGAGCAGTTCTTC. Variable domain in full (rest from reference TRBV19 and TRBJ2-1): DGGITQSPKYLFRKEGQNVTLSCEQNLNHDAMYWYRQDPGQGLRLIYYSQIVNDFQKGDIAEGYSVSREKKESFPLTVTSAQKNPTAFYLCASRGRTTSDEQFFGPGTRLTVL.

This clone has just a few counts. J is TRBJ1-5 and V is TRBV7-9; 11 bases are a match to TRBD1. Germline V CDR1 and CDR2: SEHNR, FQNEAQ (reference sequence). J gave up 0 bases and V 4 bases, and 8 bases lay outside the gene matches. The CDR3 covers 18 residues. In DNA form, the CDR3 reads TGTGCCAGCAGCTCCTGGACAGGGGGCCTTTATAGCAATCAGCCCCAGCATTTT. Its translation is CASSSWTGGLYSNQPQHF.

The chain uses TRBV9 and TRBJ2-1; D possibly corresponds to TRBD2 (7 bases). Per the germline V gene, CDR1 is SGDLS and CDR2 is YYNGEE. This CDR3 contains 15 residues. The V end lost 2 bases, the J end lost 6 bases, and 15 bases lay between the germline ends. The CDR3 here is CASSVLPGGGNEQFF. The DNA of the CDR3 is TGTGCCAGCAGCGTCCTGCCGGGGGGCGGCAATGAGCAGTTCTTC.

The chain's CDR3 is CASRLSAGGQDEQFF. DNA of the CDR3: TGTGCCAGCAGACTATCAGCGGGGGGGCAGGATGAGCAGTTCTTC. The V and J genes are TRBV2 and TRBJ2-1, with TRBD2 matching 10 bases. The CDR3 runs to 15 residues. J gave up 8 bases and V 6 bases, and 10 bases lay outside the gene matches. Germline CDR1 SNHLY, CDR2 FYNNEI.

The chain combines TRBV6-5 with TRBJ2-7; D is perhaps TRBD1 (5 bases). Deletions cut 1 base from V and 3 bases from J, with 10 bases between. The CDR3 is 14 amino acids. Germline V lookup: CDR1 MNHEY, CDR2 SVGAGI. The CDR3 loop reads CASSYYGQGYEQYF. CDR3 nucleotides: TGTGCCAGCAGTTACTACGGACAAGGCTACGAGCAGTACTTC.

This sequence joins TRBV7-2 and TRBJ2-7; TRBD1 matches at 8 bases. CDR3 length: 16 residues. CDR1 is SGHTA, CDR2 FQGNSA, per germline. Trimming removed 4 bases from V and 0 bases from J; junction bases left unmatched: 8. Here the CDR3 DNA reads TGTGCCAGCAGCTCGTGGACAGGGCCAAGCTCCTACGAGCAGTACTTC. Its protein is CASSSWTGPSSYEQYF.

The V and J genes are TRBV7-8 and TRBJ1-5, with D possibly matching TRBD1 (5 bases). Germline CDR1 reads SGHVS; CDR2 reads FQNEAQ. This CDR3 spans 19 amino acids. Between the trimmed V and J ends, which lost 2 bases and 0 bases, there was a span of 20 bases. This chain's CDR3 is CASSLHGGSPRYSNQPQHF. The CDR3, as DNA: TGTGCCAGCAGCTTACACGGGGGAAGTCCACGTTATAGCAATCAGCCCCAGCATTTT.

This sequence joins TRBV5-8 and TRBJ1-1, with D hard to call. Trimming removed 7 bases from V and 0 bases from J, with 7 bases in between. CDR1 is SGHTS and CDR2 is YDEGEE in the germline V gene. The CDR3 is made up of 12 amino acids. The CDR3 region is CASRDLNTEAFF. The CDR3 region has the DNA TGTGCCAGCCGGGATCTGAACACTGAAGCTTTCTTT.